Sequencing of this T cell receptor (beta chain) was carried out in a study of CD8+ T cells in alopecia areata. The germline CDR1 and CDR2 sequences are SGHVS and FNYEAQ. The CDR3 loop spans 15 amino acids. Trimming cost V 5 bases and J 2 bases, with 12 bases left between them. To note about this clone: Its antigen is not known.

Sorting of PBMCs yielded the CD4+ and CD8+ T cells. Findings and limits, study-wide: Clarity of TCR sharing across patients fell short of that in mice, possibly HLA-related. Across lesional scalp, and particularly alopecia totalis/universalis, clonality surpassed that of normal scalp.

In each case, RNA was isolated and then reverse transcribed into cDNA as the sequencing template. The table came from immunoSEQ multiplex PCR; TCRdb's copy has only in-frame clones and leaves some out. The sample holds roughly 120,000 clones, roughly 69% seen once. The chain combines TRBV7-6 with TRBJ2-2, with D tentatively TRBD1 (6 bases). The clonotype originates from a human donor in good health. Sequencing was done on a sample of CD4+ T cells sorted from blood. The CDR3, as DNA: TGTGCCAGCAGCCCGGGGACACGCAACACCGGGGAGCTGTTTTTT. Translating it yields CASSPGTRNTGELFF.